The 29 T cell receptor beta chains presented below share a single source sample, sequenced in a study of control samples from healthy donors and cancer patients. Method: immunoSEQ multiplex PCR; TCRdb's copy keeps in-frame clones and lacks some. The data hold about 160,000 clones, with about 94% observed a single time. The specimen was PBMCs. The receptors here all came from a man aged 60-69 years with colorectal cancer.

This clone was picked up a small number of times. The V and J genes are TRBV6-5 and TRBJ2-3; 9 bases line up with TRBD1. Germline V gene lookup returns CDR1 MNHEY and CDR2 SVGAGI. J was trimmed by 7 bases and V by 6 bases; bases with no gene match: 5. This CDR3 comprises 13 residues. Here the CDR3 reads CASSPGTGNTQYF. In DNA form, the CDR3 reads TGTGCCAGCAGCCCCGGGACAGGGAATACGCAGTATTTT.

The gene calls are TRBV2 and TRBJ2-7, with unresolved D. V shed 4 bases and J shed 5 bases, with 18 bases lying between them. Germline V gene sequence: CDR1 SNHLY, CDR2 FYNNEI. CDR3 length: 15 residues. CDR3 sequence (DNA): TGTGCCAGCAGTGCCCTTGACCATAGCTCGAACGAGCAGTACTTC. This gives the protein CASSALDHSSNEQYF.

V and J are TRBV4-1 and TRBJ1-2; D ambiguous. The CDR3 length is 17 residues. CDR1 is MGHRA, CDR2 YSYEKL, per germline. Trimming cost V 0 bases and J 4 bases, with 18 bases left between them. Here the CDR3 DNA reads TGCGCCAGCAGCCAAGACCCCTCTTCCCTGGGAAGCTATGGCTACACCTTC. It is translated as CASSQDPSSLGSYGYTF.

The J gene is TRBJ1-6, the V gene TRBV7-2; 7 bases match TRBD1. Germline V gene lookup returns CDR1 SGHTA and CDR2 FQGNSA. V trimming: 5 bases; J trimming: 7 bases; junction bases outside the gene matches: 5. There are 14 residues in the CDR3. In nucleotides, the CDR3 is TGTGCCAGCAGCCCAAGGGACAGCAATTCACCCCTCCACTTT. Its translation is CASSPRDSNSPLHF.

A word on this clone: This sample includes further DNA sequences coding for the same CDR3. J is TRBJ1-2 and V is TRBV28, with D hard to call. Trimming stripped 2 bases from V and 5 bases from J, with 6 bases between. The CDR3 consists of 12 residues. Per the germline V gene, CDR1 is MDHEN and CDR2 is SYDVKM. The CDR3 reads CASSLLGYGYTF. The CDR3, as DNA: TGTGCCAGCAGTTTACTAGGGTATGGCTACACCTTC.

Concerning this clone itself: Other DNA sequences of this sample code for an identical CDR3. This chain's CDR3 is CASSPRLAGGPDTQYF. The CDR3 nucleotides read TGTGCCAGCTCACCACGTCTAGCGGGGGGCCCAGATACGCAGTATTTT. The chain links TRBV18 to TRBJ2-3, with TRBD2 matching over 11 bases. After removal of 1 base from V and 4 bases from J, the junction contained 4 bases not matched to a gene. This CDR3 has 16 amino acids. Germline V gene lookup returns CDR1 KGHSH and CDR2 LQKENI.

V and J are TRBV15 and TRBJ1-5, with D tentatively TRBD1 (5 bases). Per germline, CDR1 LNHNV and CDR2 YYDKDF (reference sequence). V dropped 0 bases and J dropped 7 bases, with 13 bases sitting between them. This CDR3 region has 15 residues. CDR3 bases: TGTGCCACCAGCAGAGATAGGGCAGGGCCCCAGCCCCAGCATTTT. This translates into CATSRDRAGPQPQHF.

The CDR3 loop is CASSEGNRFYNYGYTF. Here the CDR3 DNA reads TGTGCCAGCAGTGAAGGCAACAGGTTCTATAACTATGGCTACACCTTC. J is TRBJ1-2 and V is TRBV25-1, with a possible D match to TRBD1 (5 bases). Germline values: CDR1 MGHDK, CDR2 SYGVNS. This CDR3 spans 16 amino acids. The V gene lost 2 bases and the J gene lost 1 base, with 14 bases spanning the gap.

The rearrangement links TRBV3-1 (or the pseudogene TRBV3-2) to TRBJ2-6; no clear D gene. This CDR3 is built from 19 residues. Per germline, CDR1 LGHDT and CDR2 YNNKEL (reference sequence). V was shortened by 1 base and J by 0 bases, with 16 bases between the two germline ends. CDR3: CASSQGSVGCGSGANVLTF. CDR3 DNA: TGTGCCAGCAGCCAAGGTTCGGTTGGCTGCGGCTCTGGGGCCAACGTCCTGACTTTC.

The chain couples TRBV7-9 to TRBJ1-4, with TRBD1 identical over 9 bases. Germline-derived CDR1 and CDR2 are SEHNR and FQNEAQ (reference sequence). V was clipped by 3 bases and J by 15 bases; unmatched bases: 14. This CDR3 has 15 residues. The CDR3: CASSFRDRVEEPLFF. CDR3 coding DNA: TGTGCCAGCAGCTTCCGGGACAGGGTTGAGGAGCCATTGTTTTTT.

This rearrangement joins TRBV6-6 to TRBJ2-3; 9 bases are a match to TRBD1. Germline trimming cut 4 bases from V and 3 bases from J; bases unmatched to any gene: 5. Germline values: CDR1 MNHNY, CDR2 SVGAGI (reference sequence). The length of the CDR3 is 15 residues. The CDR3 loop reads CASSSDRGGTDTQYF. CDR3 nucleotide sequence: TGTGCCAGCAGTTCCGACAGGGGGGGGACAGATACGCAGTATTTT.

The V call is TRBV18, the J call TRBJ2-7; 12 nucleotides match TRBD1. Germline values: CDR1 KGHSH, CDR2 LQKENI. The CDR3 is 16 residues long. The trim removed 2 bases at V and 1 base at J, leaving 3 bases unmatched. The CDR3 spells CASSPSGQGASYEQYF. CDR3 coding DNA: TGTGCCAGCTCACCATCGGGACAGGGGGCATCCTACGAGCAGTACTTC.

V usage is TRBV25-1 and J usage is TRBJ1-3; TRBD1 might be the D (6 bases). CDR3 length: 14 residues. Germline loops: CDR1 MGHDK, CDR2 SYGVNS. V shed 6 bases and J shed 0 bases, with 9 bases lying between them. In DNA form, the CDR3 reads TGTGCCAGCAGGGGACAAATCTCTGGAAACACCATATATTTT. Translated, it gives CASRGQISGNTIYF.

The rearrangement joins TRBV3-1 (or the pseudogene TRBV3-2) to TRBJ2-7; D might be TRBD1 or TRBD2, each matching 7 bases. Germline CDR1 is LGHDT and CDR2 is YNNKEL (reference sequence). The CDR3 extends over 16 amino acids. V lost 3 bases and J 5 bases, leaving 20 bases between the germline ends. The DNA of the CDR3 is TGTGCCAGCAGCCACGGCTCAGGGGGGGGGAGCCACGAGCAGTACTTC. Its protein is CASSHGSGGGSHEQYF.

This CDR3 reads CASTPLWQGESPLHF. In DNA form, the CDR3 reads TGTGCCAGCACCCCCCTGTGGCAGGGGGAATCACCCCTCCACTTT. This chain joins TRBV6-5 and TRBJ1-6; 7 nucleotides agree with TRBD1. The length of the CDR3 is 15 residues. Germline CDR1 reads MNHEY; CDR2 reads SVGAGI. Losses at the gene ends were 7 bases for V and 10 bases for J; bases not matched to a gene: 13.

V gene TRBV10-1 combines with J gene TRBJ1-1; D gene uncertain. This CDR3 is built from 13 residues. Trimming removed 8 bases from V and 0 bases from J, with 10 bases in between. CDR1 is WNHNN and CDR2 is SYGVQD in the germline V gene (reference sequence). The CDR3 DNA sequence: TGCGCCAGCCAAGCCAGATTGAACACTGAAGCTTTCTTT. Amino acids: CASQARLNTEAFF.

The rearrangement links TRBV12-3 or TRBV12-4 to TRBJ1-1; tentative D call: TRBD1 (5 bases). The V and J ends lost 6 bases and 4 bases respectively, with 12 bases between them. This CDR3 has 13 amino acids. CDR3 sequence reads: CASSRGLSTEAFF. CDR3 coding DNA: TGTGCCAGCAGCCGGGGACTTAGCACTGAAGCTTTCTTT.

The J gene is TRBJ1-6, the V gene TRBV9; no firm D call. This CDR3 spans 14 amino acids. Trimming took off 0 bases at V and 8 bases at J, with 9 bases between the two ends. Germline CDR1 is SGDLS and CDR2 is YYNGEE. The CDR3 coding sequence is TGTGCCAGCAGCGTAGAGGTTGAAGATTCACCCCTCCACTTT. Translated, it gives CASSVEVEDSPLHF.

This rearrangement joins TRBV9 to TRBJ1-1; D call uncertain. The CDR3 has 14 residues. Germline CDR1 is SGDLS and CDR2 is YYNGEE. V was trimmed by 5 bases and J by 2 bases, leaving 13 bases between them. This CDR3 is CASSSDTVNTEAFF. The CDR3 DNA reads TGTGCCAGCAGTTCAGACACAGTCAACACTGAAGCTTTCTTT.

The rearrangement joins TRBV2 to TRBJ1-2; D is unresolved. This CDR3 contains 14 residues. The germline gives CDR1 SNHLY, CDR2 FYNNEI. Trimming cost V 0 bases and J 4 bases, with 9 bases left between them. The CDR3: CASSEALQLYGYTF. CDR3 nucleotide sequence: TGTGCCAGCAGTGAAGCGCTTCAACTCTATGGCTACACCTTC.

This clone has a handful of counts. The V and J genes are TRBV7-6 and TRBJ2-2, with 7 bases fitting TRBD1. The CDR3 runs 17 residues. V was pared by 4 bases and J by 2 bases, with 10 bases of the junction left unmatched. Per the germline V gene, CDR1 is SGHVS and CDR2 is FNYEAQ. The CDR3 DNA follows: TGTGCCAGCAGCTCCCTACCCGGGACAGACAACACCGGGGAGCTGTTTTTT. Translating it yields CASSSLPGTDNTGELFF.

The chain uses TRBV19 and TRBJ2-1; TRBD1 matches at 11 bases. Germline CDR1 LNHDA, CDR2 SQIVND (reference sequence). V trimming: 5 bases; J trimming: 2 bases; junction bases outside the gene matches: 5. This CDR3 has 16 residues. This CDR3 is CASSEGTGGTYNEQFF. CDR3 DNA sequence: TGTGCCAGTAGTGAAGGGACAGGGGGAACCTACAATGAGCAGTTCTTC.

The rearrangement joins TRBV10-2 to TRBJ2-7; TRBD1 matches at 12 bases. Germline CDR1 WSHSY, CDR2 SAAADI. With 8 bases clipped from V and 0 bases from J, the junction kept 5 bases outside the gene matches. CDR3 length: 15 amino acids. In nucleotides, the CDR3 is TGCGCCAGCGTATCGGGACAGGGGGCCTCCTACGAGCAGTACTTC. This gives the protein CASVSGQGASYEQYF.

The chain uses TRBV27 and TRBJ2-5; D might be TRBD2 (7 bases). This CDR3 region has 16 residues. The V gene's germline CDR1 is MNHEY and CDR2 SMNVEV (reference sequence). V shed 3 bases and J shed 4 bases, with 18 bases lying between them. The CDR3 DNA sequence: TGTGCCAGCAGTTTCGTGGCCGGGGGCGGGGGAGAGACCCAGTACTTC. Translating gives CASSFVAGGGGETQYF.

The rearrangement joins TRBV30 to TRBJ2-1; D remains ambiguous. The CDR3 runs to 12 residues. V lost 2 bases to trimming and J lost 7 bases, with 9 bases between them. Germline values: CDR1 GTSNPN, CDR2 SVGIG (reference sequence). CDR3 in amino acids: CAWSLGGNEQFF. CDR3 nucleotide sequence: TGTGCCTGGAGTTTGGGTGGGAATGAGCAGTTCTTC.

The chain carries TRBV9 and TRBJ2-3, with D possibly TRBD2 on 6 matching bases. The CDR3 loop spans 16 amino acids. In germline, CDR1 is SGDLS, CDR2 YYNGEE. V gave up 0 bases and J gave up 3 bases, with 14 bases separating them. This CDR3 is CASSVAAGHGTDTQYF. DNA of the CDR3: TGTGCCAGCAGCGTAGCGGCGGGGCATGGTACAGATACGCAGTATTTT.

V usage is TRBV30 and J usage is TRBJ2-2, with D tentatively TRBD1 or TRBD2 (6 bases each). The CDR3 sequence is 13 residues long. V lost 2 bases, J lost 7 bases, and 11 bases lay in between. In germline, CDR1 is GTSNPN, CDR2 SVGIG (reference sequence). This CDR3 is CAWSYGGVGELFF. CDR3 DNA: TGTGCCTGGAGTTACGGGGGCGTCGGGGAGCTGTTTTTT.

This chain joins TRBV6-2 or TRBV6-3 and TRBJ1-5; D is unresolved. V lost 7 bases and J 5 bases, leaving 15 bases between the germline ends. From germline, CDR1 is MNHEY and CDR2 SVGEGT. CDR3 length: 14 amino acids. This CDR3 reads CASNPRGGDQPQHF. Written as DNA, the CDR3 is TGTGCCAGCAACCCAAGAGGTGGAGATCAGCCCCAGCATTTT.

J is TRBJ1-1 and V is TRBV27; D unclear. CDR1 and CDR2 (germline): MNHEY, SMNVEV (reference sequence). Trimming removed 5 bases from V and 2 bases from J, with 12 bases in between. The CDR3 sequence is 14 residues long. DNA of the CDR3: TGTGCCAGCAGTCCGGACGGCCTAAACACTGAAGCTTTCTTT. Translated, it gives CASSPDGLNTEAFF.